This entry concerns a single T cell receptor beta chain. This specimen belongs to a study of cytomegalovirus exposure and HLA in healthy donors. It was with 60 Vbeta and 13 Jbeta primers that the PCR ran. The data were produced by immunoSEQ multiplex PCR, yet TCRdb's version contains in-frame clones alone and is incomplete. The sample records about 160,000 clones, around three quarters being singletons. There are 13 residues in the CDR3. Germline V gives CDR1 SGHTA, CDR2 FQGTGA. Trimming removed 5 bases from V and 3 bases from J, with 8 bases in between. The TCR originated in a man aged 35 to 55 in good health and CMV-seronegative. This rearrangement joins TRBV7-3 to TRBJ2-1; unclear D gene. The sequenced sample was PBMCs. The CDR3 loop reads CASSPRVYNEQFF. CDR3 coding DNA: TGTGCCAGCAGCCCCCGGGTCTACAATGAGCAGTTCTTC.